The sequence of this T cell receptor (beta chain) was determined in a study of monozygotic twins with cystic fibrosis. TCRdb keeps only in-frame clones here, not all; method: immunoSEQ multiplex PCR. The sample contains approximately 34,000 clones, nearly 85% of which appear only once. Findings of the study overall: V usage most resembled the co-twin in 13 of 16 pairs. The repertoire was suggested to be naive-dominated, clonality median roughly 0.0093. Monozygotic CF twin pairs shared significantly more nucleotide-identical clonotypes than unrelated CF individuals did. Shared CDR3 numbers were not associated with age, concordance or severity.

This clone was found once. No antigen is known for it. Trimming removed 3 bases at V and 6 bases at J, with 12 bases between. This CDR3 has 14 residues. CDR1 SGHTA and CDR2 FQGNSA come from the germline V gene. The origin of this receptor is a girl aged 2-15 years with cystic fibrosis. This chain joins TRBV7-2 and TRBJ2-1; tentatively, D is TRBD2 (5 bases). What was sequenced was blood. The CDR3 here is CASSLFSGSNEQFF. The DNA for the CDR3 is TGTGCCAGCAGCTTGTTTTCTGGGAGCAATGAGCAGTTCTTC.